The next 28 T cell receptor beta chains were all read from a single sample in a study of blood T cell repertoires in COVID-19. Sequencing used immunoSEQ multiplex PCR; TCRdb keeps in-frame clones, though not all of them. The sample has a few hundred thousand clones, about 91% seen once. The sample consisted of peripheral blood. These receptors all stem from a woman in her thirties or forties who had recovered from COVID-19.

The chain is built from TRBV5-4 and TRBJ1-2; D is perhaps TRBD1 (5 bases). The CDR3 is made up of 13 amino acids. V was cut by 4 bases and J by 1 base, with 8 bases left in between. Germline V gene data show CDR1 as SGHNT and CDR2 as YYREEE (reference sequence). CDR3 protein: CASSLDSNYGYTF. DNA for the CDR3: TGTGCCAGCAGCCTCGACAGTAACTATGGCTACACCTTC. Looking up the rest from reference TRBV5-4 and TRBJ1-2 gives the full variable domain: ETGVTQSPTHLIKTRGQQVTLRCSSQSGHNTVSWYQQALGQGPQFIFQYYREEENGRGNFPPRFSGLQFPNYSSELNVNALELDDSALYLCASSLDSNYGYTFGSGTRLTVV.

The genes are TRBV12-3 or TRBV12-4 and TRBJ1-5, with unresolved D. V was trimmed by 5 bases and J by 11 bases, leaving 13 bases between them. CDR3 size: 12 residues. The CDR3 region is CASSVQPRSQHF. The CDR3 DNA is TGTGCCAGCAGTGTACAACCTAGGTCCCAGCATTTT.

This rearrangement joins TRBV2 to TRBJ2-3, with D possibly matching TRBD2 (5 bases). V dropped 8 bases and J dropped 5 bases, with 14 bases sitting between them. This CDR3 has 13 residues. Germline lookup yields CDR1 SNHLY and CDR2 FYNNEI. DNA for the CDR3: TGTGCCAGCCAACCAGGAGGCGGAGATACGCAGTATTTT. Translating it yields CASQPGGGDTQYF.

In its sample, this clone was seen a few times. The chain is built from TRBV3-1 (or the pseudogene TRBV3-2) and TRBJ2-2; TRBD2 agrees at 10 bases. CDR3 length equals 16 residues. Germline V CDR1 and CDR2: LGHDT, YNNKEL (reference sequence). Trimming cost V 4 bases and J 4 bases; bases outside gene matches: 6. As DNA, the CDR3 is TGTGCCAGCAGCCCTGGACTAGCGGACTTCACCGGGGAGCTGTTTTTT. Its protein product is CASSPGLADFTGELFF.

V gene TRBV3-1 (or the pseudogene TRBV3-2) combines with J gene TRBJ2-2; no definite D call. Germline CDR1 reads LGHDT; CDR2 reads YNNKEL (reference sequence). There are 11 residues in the CDR3. Between the trimmed V and J ends, which lost 4 bases and 7 bases, there was a span of 4 bases. The CDR3 sequence: CASSLNGELFF. The CDR3 DNA reads as TGTGCCAGCAGCCTCAACGGGGAGCTGTTTTTT.

The V gene is TRBV28, the J gene TRBJ2-2, with a weak D call TRBD1 (6 bases). V shed 5 bases and J shed 6 bases, with 16 bases lying between them. CDR1 MDHEN and CDR2 SYDVKM come from the germline V gene. CDR3 size: 15 residues. The CDR3 region is CASSTRRGLPGELFF. The CDR3 nucleotides read TGTGCCAGCAGTACTCGCAGGGGTCTCCCCGGGGAGCTGTTTTTT.

The chain combines TRBV19 with TRBJ2-1, with TRBD2 identical over 7 bases. V shed 3 bases and J 3 bases; nucleotides not matched to a gene: 11. The CDR3 totals 17 residues. Germline V gives CDR1 LNHDA, CDR2 SQIVND (reference sequence). The CDR3 nucleotides are TGTGCCAGTAGTATCCCTTTACTAGCGAGTGACTACAATGAGCAGTTCTTC. It translates to CASSIPLLASDYNEQFF. Full variable domain (rest looked up from reference TRBV19 and TRBJ2-1): DGGITQSPKYLFRKEGQNVTLSCEQNLNHDAMYWYRQDPGQGLRLIYYSQIVNDFQKGDIAEGYSVSREKKESFPLTVTSAQKNPTAFYLCASSIPLLASDYNEQFFGPGTRLTVL.

The J gene is TRBJ1-4, the V gene TRBV10-1, with no clear D. This CDR3 has 15 amino acids. The V end lost 3 bases, the J end lost 0 bases, and 8 bases lay between the germline ends. Germline CDR1 WNHNN, CDR2 SYGVQD (reference sequence). The CDR3 sequence: CASSDGGSTNEKLFF. The CDR3, as DNA: TGCGCCAGCAGTGACGGAGGATCAACTAATGAAAAACTGTTTTTT.

V and J are TRBV7-6 and TRBJ2-5, with TRBD2 matching over 16 bases. The trim removed 5 bases at V and 2 bases at J, leaving 2 bases unmatched. The CDR3 consists of 16 residues. Germline CDR1 and CDR2: SGHVS and FNYEAQ. The CDR3 sequence is CASSGTSGRGQETQYF. The CDR3 nucleotides read TGTGCCAGCAGCGGGACTAGCGGGAGGGGTCAAGAGACCCAGTACTTC.

The V gene is TRBV7-6, the J gene TRBJ2-5; TRBD2 matches at 13 bases. The CDR3 consists of 15 residues. Germline loops: CDR1 SGHVS, CDR2 FNYEAQ. Unmatched junction bases numbered 0, after V lost 1 base and J lost 4 bases. In DNA, the CDR3 is TGTGCCAGCAGCTTAGGGACTAGCGGGGGAGAGACCCAGTACTTC. This encodes CASSLGTSGGETQYF.

This clone was observed a single time. The chain combines TRBV19 with TRBJ1-5; TRBD1 matches at 8 bases. The length of the CDR3 is 15 residues. Germline assignment: CDR1 LNHDA and CDR2 SQIVND (reference sequence). V lost 6 bases and J lost 4; bases outside the gene matches: 8. DNA for the CDR3: TGTGCCAGTAGAACGACAGGGGTGGGTAATCAGCCCCAGCATTTT. It is translated as CASRTTGVGNQPQHF.

In nucleotides, the CDR3 is TGTGCCAGCAGCGTAGACAGGGTTCGGGAAAAACTGTTTTTT. Its protein product is CASSVDRVREKLFF. The chain joins TRBV9 to TRBJ1-4; possibly TRBD1 for D (6 bases). V lost 0 bases and J 8 bases, leaving 11 bases between the germline ends. This CDR3 contains 14 residues. Germline CDR1 is SGDLS and CDR2 is YYNGEE.

J is TRBJ1-2 and V is TRBV11-3; D ambiguous. CDR1 is SGHNT and CDR2 is YENEEA in the germline V gene. With 0 bases removed from V and 7 bases from J, the gap between germline ends came to 12 bases. CDR3 length: 14 residues. The DNA of the CDR3 is TGTGCCAGCAGCTTAGATTCCGGGTATGCTGGCTACACCTTC. Its protein is CASSLDSGYAGYTF.

This chain uses TRBV7-3 with TRBJ2-1; D is possibly TRBD2 (6 bases). V gave up 3 bases and J gave up 2 bases, with 11 bases separating them. This CDR3 region has 15 residues. The germline gives CDR1 SGHTA, CDR2 FQGTGA. In DNA form, the CDR3 reads TGTGCCAGCAGCTTCATCGGAGGGGCCTACAATGAGCAGTTCTTC. It specifies CASSFIGGAYNEQFF. The variable domain in full, completed from reference TRBV7-3 and TRBJ2-1, reads GAGVSQTPSNKVTEKGKYVELRCDPISGHTALYWYRQSLGQGPEFLIYFQGTGAADDSGLPNDRFFAVRPEGSVSTLKIQRTERGDSAVYLCASSFIGGAYNEQFFGPGTRLTVL.

V gene TRBV15 combines with J gene TRBJ2-7; perhaps TRBD1 as D (6 bases). The CDR3 has 12 residues. Germline CDR1 and CDR2: LNHNV and YYDKDF (reference sequence). V was cut by 3 bases and J by 6 bases, with 9 bases left in between. CDR3: CATSRDSGEQYF. The CDR3 DNA sequence: TGTGCCACCAGCAGGGACAGCGGCGAGCAGTACTTC. Full variable domain (rest looked up from reference TRBV15 and TRBJ2-7): DAMVIQNPRYQVTQFGKPVTLSCSQTLNHNVMYWYQQKSSQAPKLLFHYYDKDFNNEADTPDNFQSRRPNTSFCFLDIRSPGLGDTAMYLCATSRDSGEQYFGPGTRLTVT.

The genes are TRBV9 and TRBJ2-3; D is undetermined. CDR3 length equals 14 residues. Per the germline V gene, CDR1 is SGDLS and CDR2 is YYNGEE. V lost 3 bases, J lost 8 bases, and 16 bases lay in between. CDR3 in amino acids: CASSATEVRRTQYF. The CDR3 DNA sequence: TGTGCCAGCAGCGCCACCGAGGTCCGTCGTACGCAGTATTTT.

The chain carries TRBV19 and TRBJ2-7; tentatively, D is TRBD1 (6 bases). Between the trimmed V and J ends, which lost 3 bases and 5 bases, there was a span of 14 bases. The CDR3 runs to 14 residues. From germline, CDR1 is LNHDA and CDR2 SQIVND (reference sequence). DNA for the CDR3: TGTGCCAGTAGTATTTTGGCAGGGGTACACGAGCAGTACTTC. This encodes CASSILAGVHEQYF.

The rearrangement links TRBV5-6 to TRBJ2-7; 9 bases agree with TRBD2. With V trimmed by 6 bases and J by 4 bases, 14 bases remained unmatched. This CDR3 has 16 amino acids. Germline V gives CDR1 SGHDT, CDR2 YYEEEE. CDR3 protein: CASNGARRGGKYEQYF. The DNA for the CDR3 is TGTGCCAGCAACGGTGCTCGGCGGGGGGGCAAGTACGAGCAGTACTTC.

The chain combines TRBV3-1 (or the pseudogene TRBV3-2) with TRBJ2-1; 8 bases align to TRBD2. The CDR3 runs 15 residues. V shed 1 base, J shed 8 bases, and the junction held 7 bases outside the gene matches. The germline V gene encodes CDR1 LGHDT and CDR2 YNNKEL (reference sequence). The CDR3 is CASSQVAGGVDEQFF. In nucleotides, the CDR3 is TGTGCCAGCAGCCAAGTGGCGGGGGGCGTCGATGAGCAGTTCTTC.

The rearrangement links TRBV12-3 or TRBV12-4 to TRBJ2-1; no definite D call. The CDR3 is made up of 12 amino acids. The V end was cut by 6 bases, the J end by 7 bases, with 10 bases between. The CDR3: CASSPPGNEQFF. The CDR3 DNA sequence: TGTGCCAGCAGCCCGCCCGGGAATGAGCAGTTCTTC.

The chain links TRBV4-1 to TRBJ2-7, with 7 bases fitting TRBD1. This CDR3 region has 15 residues. Germline V gives CDR1 MGHRA, CDR2 YSYEKL. The junction had 10 bases not matched to a gene; V was cut back by 3 bases and J by 5 bases. The CDR3 DNA reads as TGCGCCAGCAGCCAGAGGCCACAGGGGTTCCACGAGCAGTACGTC. Amino acids: CASSQRPQGFHEQYV.

This clone was counted between two and nine times. This chain links TRBV7-6 with TRBJ2-1, with 12 bases aligning to TRBD1. Per germline, CDR1 SGHVS and CDR2 FNYEAQ. V was pared by 5 bases and J by 8 bases, with 10 bases of the junction left unmatched. The CDR3 loop spans 16 amino acids. The chain's CDR3 is CASSPPPGTGGHEQFF. DNA of the CDR3: TGTGCCAGCAGCCCCCCGCCGGGGACAGGGGGCCATGAGCAGTTCTTC. The full variable domain, in which reference TRBV7-6 and TRBJ2-1 provide the parts outside the CDR3, is GAGVSQSPRYKVTKRGQDVALRCDPISGHVSLYWYRQALGQGPEFLTYFNYEAQQDKSGLPNDRFSAERPEGSISTLTIQRTEQRDSAMYRCASSPPPGTGGHEQFFGPGTRLTVL.

The chain joins TRBV19 to TRBJ2-1, with D perhaps TRBD2 (6 bases). V shed 3 bases and J shed 9 bases, with 15 bases lying between them. This CDR3 spans 14 amino acids. Germline CDR1 reads LNHDA; CDR2 reads SQIVND (reference sequence). The CDR3 sequence is CASSIIFGTGEQFF. CDR3 DNA sequence: TGTGCCAGTAGTATTATATTTGGGACTGGTGAGCAGTTCTTC.

The chain links TRBV27 to TRBJ1-2, with a weak D call TRBD1 (5 bases). This CDR3 is 12 amino acids long. Trimming left V 6 bases short and J 3 bases short, with 8 bases between. Germline V gene data show CDR1 as MNHEY and CDR2 as SMNVEV (reference sequence). In DNA, the CDR3 is TGTGCCAGCAGCGAAGGGGACTATGGCTACACCTTC. It encodes CASSEGDYGYTF.

The chain has TRBV6-2 or TRBV6-3 and TRBJ2-7, with a possible D match to TRBD1 (5 bases). Germline V CDR1 and CDR2: MNHEY, SVGEGT. The CDR3 consists of 14 residues. V lost 0 bases and J 3 bases, leaving 9 bases between the germline ends. CDR3 DNA sequence: TGTGCCAGCAGTTACTCGGGGCCAATCTACGAGCAGTACGTC. The encoded protein is CASSYSGPIYEQYV.

The rearrangement joins TRBV18 to TRBJ2-3; 9 bases agree with TRBD2. CDR1 KGHSH and CDR2 LQKENI come from the germline V gene. The V segment lost 4 bases and the J segment 6 bases; nucleotides outside the gene matches: 11. The CDR3 has 16 amino acids. The CDR3 loop reads CASSRPPGLAVDTQYF. The CDR3 nucleotides read TGTGCCAGCTCACGGCCTCCGGGACTAGCAGTCGATACGCAGTATTTT.

This clone was found a few times. This chain joins TRBV28 and TRBJ1-5; no reliable D call. Germline V gene lookup returns CDR1 MDHEN and CDR2 SYDVKM. Between the trimmed V and J ends, which lost 5 bases and 3 bases, there was a span of 11 bases. CDR3 length: 14 amino acids. The CDR3 coding sequence is TGTGCCAGCAGTCCCACAGAATTCAATCAGCCCCAGCATTTT. As protein: CASSPTEFNQPQHF. Full variable domain (rest looked up from reference TRBV28 and TRBJ1-5): DVKVTQSSRYLVKRTGEKVFLECVQDMDHENMFWYRQDPGLGLRLIYFSYDVKMKEKGDIPEGYSVSREKKERFSLILESASTNQTSMYLCASSPTEFNQPQHFGDGTRLSIL.

The chain is built from TRBV15 and TRBJ1-6, with 7 bases lining up with TRBD1. Germline CDR1 reads LNHNV; CDR2 reads YYDKDF (reference sequence). V shed 3 bases and J 6 bases; nucleotides not matched to a gene: 5. The CDR3 is made up of 15 amino acids. CDR3 sequence: CATSSRTGSNSPLHF. The CDR3 DNA follows: TGTGCCACCAGCAGTAGGACAGGAAGTAATTCACCCCTCCACTTT.